This T cell receptor (beta chain) derives from a study of blood T cells in healthy people across ages. V shed 8 bases and J shed 9 bases, with 11 bases lying between them. This CDR3 has 11 amino acids. Germline CDR1 and CDR2: LNHDA and SQIVND (reference sequence). Alongside a J-beta primer mix, a sample-barcoded 5' primer served in a second PCR lasting about 7 to 12 cycles. Researchers report that each sample yielded at least 2.5 million CDR3-containing paired-end reads. In TCRdb, the 5' RACE reads were re-called with MiXCR into one record per CDR3 protein. The sample records about 290,000 distinct CDR3 sequences, 27% being singletons.

The chain uses TRBV19 and TRBJ1-5; D is uncertain. Material: blood. This clonotype was sampled from a woman in her seventies in good health. CDR3 protein: CASGPLGPQHF. CDR3 coding DNA: TGTGCCAGTGGGCCTTTGGGGCCCCAGCATTTT. Full variable domain (rest looked up from reference TRBV19 and TRBJ1-5): DGGITQSPKYLFRKEGQNVTLSCEQNLNHDAMYWYRQDPGQGLRLIYYSQIVNDFQKGDIAEGYSVSREKKESFPLTVTSAQKNPTAFYLCASGPLGPQHFGDGTRLSIL.